There are many counts of the clone carrying this TCR beta chain. Arm-PCR of CDR3 regions and iRepertoire HTBI primers were used to build TCR beta libraries. MiXCR was run by TCRdb on the multiplex PCR reads, yielding one entry per CDR3 protein. The data hold 390,000 or so distinct CDR3 sequences, with 20% to 25% observed a single time. Stated time point: persistent/refractory GD, antithyroid drugs over 5 years with positive TRAb. PBMC RNA was the source of the TCR library. This sample is part of a study of regulatory T cells in long-lasting Graves disease. The receptor's source is a woman between 35 and 50 years old with Graves disease. Sequencing used peripheral blood mononuclear cells (PBMCs), obtained when the disease was refractory, from a patient treated with antithyroid drugs.

The CDR3 sequence: CASSDSSGNQPQHF. The CDR3 coding sequence is TGTGCCAGCAGTGATTCGTCTGGGAATCAGCCCCAGCATTTT. The rearrangement joins TRBV2 to TRBJ1-5; D not certain. Trimming shortened V by 3 bases and J by 4 bases, and 10 bases separated the two germline ends. This CDR3 region has 14 residues. Germline-derived CDR1 and CDR2 are SNHLY and FYNNEI.